The 10 T cell receptor beta chains below all came from one sample that was sequenced in a study of blood T cell repertoires in COVID-19. TCRdb's table, derived via immunoSEQ multiplex PCR, lists solely in-frame clones and lacks some. The table shows 80,000 to 100,000 clones, with roughly 90% occurring only once. Sample: peripheral blood. These receptors originate from a woman aged 45-65 years with active or convalescent COVID-19.

This chain joins TRBV25-1 and TRBJ1-4; D gene unclear. The CDR3 contains 15 residues. Trimming left V 3 bases short and J 4 bases short, with 12 bases between. CDR1 and CDR2 from the germline V gene are MGHDK and SYGVNS. CDR3 nucleotides: TGTGCCAGCAGTGAGGTCGGAGCGGTTAATGAAAAACTGTTTTTT. Its translation: CASSEVGAVNEKLFF. Using reference TRBV25-1 and TRBJ1-4 for the parts outside the CDR3, the full variable domain is EADIYQTPRYLVIGTGKKITLECSQTMGHDKMYWYQQDPGMELHLIHYSYGVNSTEKGDLSSESTVSRIRTEHFPLTLESARPSHTSQYLCASSEVGAVNEKLFFGSGTQLSVL.

J is TRBJ2-1 and V is TRBV7-2; D is possibly TRBD2 (5 bases). V lost 1 base to trimming and J lost 5 bases, with 9 bases between them. CDR1 SGHTA and CDR2 FQGNSA come from the germline V gene. The CDR3 covers 14 residues. The CDR3: CASSLGPSNNEQFF. The CDR3 DNA reads TGTGCCAGCAGCTTAGGTCCTAGCAACAATGAGCAGTTCTTC.

This chain links TRBV5-5 with TRBJ2-7; a possible D gene is TRBD1 (6 bases). The CDR3 loop spans 13 amino acids. Germline values: CDR1 SGHKS, CDR2 YYEKEE (reference sequence). Trimming cost V 1 base and J 2 bases, with 7 bases left between them. In DNA, the CDR3 is TGTGCCAGCAGCTTGACAGGGACCTACGAGCAGTACTTC. Residues: CASSLTGTYEQYF.

V and J are TRBV5-1 and TRBJ1-1, with D unclear. CDR1 and CDR2 (germline): SGHRS, YFSETQ. This CDR3 spans 14 amino acids. Trimming took 0 bases from V and 0 from J, leaving 6 bases between them. This CDR3 reads CASSLGGMNTEAFF. As DNA, the CDR3 is TGCGCCAGCAGCTTGGGAGGGATGAACACTGAAGCTTTCTTT.

This chain joins TRBV6-6 and TRBJ1-1, with D possibly TRBD1 on 5 matching bases. This CDR3 spans 15 amino acids. In germline, CDR1 is MNHNY, CDR2 SVGAGI (reference sequence). V was clipped by 0 bases and J by 4 bases, with 12 bases between them. The CDR3 is CASSYSGGMGTEAFF. Here the CDR3 DNA reads TGTGCCAGCAGTTACTCCGGGGGGATGGGCACTGAAGCTTTCTTT.

The rearrangement joins TRBV3-1 (or the pseudogene TRBV3-2) to TRBJ1-6, with 8 nucleotides matching TRBD1. CDR3 size: 15 residues. Germline assignment: CDR1 LGHDT and CDR2 YNNKEL (reference sequence). Trimming at V came to 1 base and at J to 10 bases, leaving 6 bases not matched to a gene. DNA for the CDR3: TGTGCCAGCAGCCAAGTCCCAGGGGGCATATCACCCCTCCACTTT. It encodes CASSQVPGGISPLHF.

The chain uses TRBV19 and TRBJ2-1; TRBD2 is a possible D gene (7 bases). Germline CDR1 is LNHDA and CDR2 is SQIVND (reference sequence). This CDR3 is 13 amino acids long. Trimming shortened V by 6 bases and J by 2 bases, and 8 bases separated the two germline ends. The CDR3 loop is CASRGGPYNEQFF. The CDR3 nucleotides read TGTGCCAGTAGGGGGGGGCCCTACAATGAGCAGTTCTTC.

V is TRBV7-3 and J is TRBJ1-1; TRBD1 agrees at 10 bases. The CDR3 covers 15 residues. CDR1 and CDR2 (germline): SGHTA, FQGTGA. After removal of 5 bases from V and 4 bases from J, the junction contained 7 bases not matched to a gene. The CDR3 here is CASSPERTGGTEAFF. The CDR3 coding sequence is TGTGCCAGCAGCCCCGAGCGGACAGGGGGCACTGAAGCTTTCTTT.

The chain uses TRBV12-3 or TRBV12-4 and TRBJ2-7; TRBD1 matches 9 bases. With 7 bases clipped from V and 2 bases from J, the junction kept 3 bases outside the gene matches. This CDR3 is 13 amino acids long. CDR3: CASNRQGAYEQYF. The CDR3 DNA sequence: TGTGCCAGCAACCGACAGGGGGCCTACGAGCAGTACTTC.

In this sample, this clone turned up once. The J gene is TRBJ2-3, the V gene TRBV14, with 13 nucleotides matching TRBD2. Trimming took 4 bases from V and 4 from J; bases not matched to a gene: 8. The V gene's germline CDR1 is SGHDN and CDR2 FVKESK. The CDR3 contains 17 residues. The CDR3 coding sequence is TGTGCCAGCAGCCGACCCCTACTAGCGGGGGGGGCAGATACGCAGTATTTT. Translating it yields CASSRPLLAGGADTQYF.